Listed below are T cell receptor beta chains from one sample, sequenced in a study of blood T cell repertoires in COVID-19. Using immunoSEQ multiplex PCR, the repertoire was profiled, and TCRdb retains in-frame clones only, with some absent. Of hundreds of thousands of clones in the sample, roughly nine tenths were seen once. Sequenced input: peripheral blood. Receptor source: a woman aged 30 to 39 with COVID-19, enrolled during active disease. Each CDR3 is given with its conserved first and last residue. D genes are given only for firm matches. Clone size is given for some rows only: seen once, a few or many times, or a class if the clone is expanded.

V: TRBV4-1
J: TRBJ1-3
D: TRBD1
size: -
CDR3: CASSYTTGRGNTIYF
DNA: TGCGCCAGCAGCTATACGACAGGGAGAGGAAACACCATATATTTT

V: TRBV19
J: TRBJ2-5
D: TRBD1
size: -
CDR3: CASSIGTGSETQYF
DNA: TGTGCCAGTAGTATTGGGACAGGGTCCGAGACCCAGTACTTC

V: TRBV4-1
J: TRBJ2-1
D: -
size: -
CDR3: CASSHPLGNEQFF
DNA: TGCGCCAGCAGCCACCCACTAGGCAATGAGCAGTTCTTC

V: TRBV7-2
J: TRBJ2-7
D: -
size: -
CDR3: CASSPDRSSYEQYF
DNA: TGTGCCAGCAGCCCCGATCGTAGCTCCTACGAGCAGTACTTC

V: TRBV11-3
J: TRBJ2-3
D: TRBD1
size: -
CDR3: CASSLSLGTGADTQYF
DNA: TGTGCCAGCAGCTTAAGTCTTGGGACAGGGGCAGATACGCAGTATTTT

V: TRBV12-3/TRBV12-4
J: TRBJ1-1
D: -
size: -
CDR3: CASSLDRSTEAFF
DNA: TGTGCCAGCAGTTTGGACAGAAGCACTGAAGCTTTCTTT

V: TRBV2
J: TRBJ2-7
D: TRBD1
size: -
CDR3: CASRSSGTGAYEQYF
DNA: TGTGCCAGCAGATCTTCCGGGACAGGGGCCTACGAGCAGTACTTC

V: TRBV12-3/TRBV12-4
J: TRBJ1-5
D: -
size: few
CDR3: CASSLGRDQPQHF
DNA: TGTGCCAGCAGTTTGGGCAGGGATCAGCCCCAGCATTTT

V: TRBV5-1
J: TRBJ1-2
D: TRBD1
size: -
CDR3: CASSLVQGGYYGYTF
DNA: TGCGCCAGCAGCTTGGTACAGGGGGGCTACTATGGCTACACCTTC

V: TRBV6-6
J: TRBJ1-2
D: -
size: -
CDR3: CASSYSQGGYGYTF
DNA: TGTGCCAGCAGTTACTCGCAGGGCGGCTATGGCTACACCTTC

V: TRBV18
J: TRBJ1-2
D: TRBD1
size: -
CDR3: CASSPPRGTGYTF
DNA: TGTGCCAGCTCACCACCCAGGGGGACCGGCTACACCTTC

V: TRBV5-8
J: TRBJ2-1
D: TRBD2
size: -
CDR3: CASSQGTSGSNEQFF
DNA: TGTGCCAGCAGCCAAGGGACTAGCGGGAGCAATGAGCAGTTCTTC

V: TRBV9
J: TRBJ1-1
D: TRBD1
size: -
CDR3: CASSTGGDTEAFF
DNA: TGTGCCAGCAGTACAGGGGGTGACACTGAAGCTTTCTTT

V: TRBV2
J: TRBJ2-2
D: TRBD2
size: -
CDR3: CASTEGGLAGRAGELFF
DNA: TGTGCCAGCACCGAGGGGGGACTAGCTGGTAGGGCCGGGGAGCTGTTTTTT

V: TRBV12-3/TRBV12-4
J: TRBJ1-1
D: -
size: -
CDR3: CASRPQGNTEAFF
DNA: TGTGCCAGCAGGCCTCAGGGGAACACTGAAGCTTTCTTT

V: TRBV7-9
J: TRBJ1-1
D: -
size: -
CDR3: CASSLQGSGTEAFF
DNA: TGTGCCAGCAGCTTACAGGGAAGTGGCACTGAAGCTTTCTTT

V: TRBV11-2
J: TRBJ1-2
D: TRBD1
size: once
CDR3: CASSLFSGSLTGRSGYTF
DNA: TGTGCCAGCAGCTTATTTTCCGGATCGCTGACAGGGAGGAGTGGCTACACCTTC